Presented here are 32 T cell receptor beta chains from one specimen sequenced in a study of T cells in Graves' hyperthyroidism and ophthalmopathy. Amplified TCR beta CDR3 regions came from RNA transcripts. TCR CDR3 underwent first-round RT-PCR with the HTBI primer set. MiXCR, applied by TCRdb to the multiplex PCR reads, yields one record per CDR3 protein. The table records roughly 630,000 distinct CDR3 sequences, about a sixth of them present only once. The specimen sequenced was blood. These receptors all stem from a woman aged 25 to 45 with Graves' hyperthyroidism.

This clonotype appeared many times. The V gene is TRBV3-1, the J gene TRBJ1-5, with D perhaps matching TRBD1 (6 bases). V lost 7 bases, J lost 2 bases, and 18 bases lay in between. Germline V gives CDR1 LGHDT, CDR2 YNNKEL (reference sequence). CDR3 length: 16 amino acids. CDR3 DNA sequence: TGTGCCAGCAACTACTCGGGGGCAGAGGGCAATCAGCCCCAGCATTTT. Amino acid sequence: CASNYSGAEGNQPQHF.

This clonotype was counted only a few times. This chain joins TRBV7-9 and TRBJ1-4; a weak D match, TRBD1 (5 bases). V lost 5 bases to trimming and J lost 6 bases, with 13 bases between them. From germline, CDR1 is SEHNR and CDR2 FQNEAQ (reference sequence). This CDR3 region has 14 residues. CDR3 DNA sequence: TGTGCCAGCAGCCAAAGCGGGGGACATGAAAAACTGTTTTTT. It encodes CASSQSGGHEKLFF.

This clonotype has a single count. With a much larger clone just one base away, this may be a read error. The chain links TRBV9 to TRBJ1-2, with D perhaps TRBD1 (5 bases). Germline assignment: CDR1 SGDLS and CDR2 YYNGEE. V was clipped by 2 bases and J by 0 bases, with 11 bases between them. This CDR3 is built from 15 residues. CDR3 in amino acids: CASSVGGAANYGYTF. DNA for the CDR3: TGTGCCAGCAGCGTCGGAGGGGCAGCTAACTATGGCTACACCTTC.

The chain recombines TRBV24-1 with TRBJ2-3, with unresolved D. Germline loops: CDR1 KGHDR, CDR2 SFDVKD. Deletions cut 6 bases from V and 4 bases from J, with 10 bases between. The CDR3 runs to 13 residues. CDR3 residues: CATSTSVADTQYF. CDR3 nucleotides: TGTGCCACCAGTACGAGTGTGGCAGATACGCAGTATTTT.

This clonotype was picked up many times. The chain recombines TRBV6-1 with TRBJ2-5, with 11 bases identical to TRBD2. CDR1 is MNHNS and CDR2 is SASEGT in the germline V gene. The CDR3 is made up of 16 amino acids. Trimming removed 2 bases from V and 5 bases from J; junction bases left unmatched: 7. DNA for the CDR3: TGTGCCAGCAGTGAAACTAGCGGGAGAGGGGACGAGACCCAGTACTTC. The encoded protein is CASSETSGRGDETQYF.

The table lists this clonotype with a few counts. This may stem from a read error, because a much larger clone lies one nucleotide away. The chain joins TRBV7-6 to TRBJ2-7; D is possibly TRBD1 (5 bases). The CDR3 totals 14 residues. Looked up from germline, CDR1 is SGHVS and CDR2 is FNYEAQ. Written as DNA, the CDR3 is TGTGCCAGCAGCTTAACAGACAGCTCCTACGTGCAGTACTTC. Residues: CASSLTDSSYVQYF.

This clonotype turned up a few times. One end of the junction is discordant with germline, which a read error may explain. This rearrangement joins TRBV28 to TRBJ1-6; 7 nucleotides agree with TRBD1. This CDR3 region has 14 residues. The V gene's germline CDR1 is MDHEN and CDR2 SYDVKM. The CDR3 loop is CASSRQGFDSPLHF. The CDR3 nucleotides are TGTGCCAGCAGCCGACAGGGTTTCGATTCCCCCCTCCACTTT.

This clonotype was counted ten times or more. CDR3 in amino acids: CASSLSAKGAYGYTF. CDR3 coding DNA: TGTGCCAGCAGCTTAAGCGCCAAGGGGGCTTATGGCTACACCTTC. The chain recombines TRBV7-2 with TRBJ1-2, with 7 bases that match TRBD1. The V and J ends lost 2 bases and 5 bases, in that order; junction bases with no gene match: 8. CDR1 is SGHTA and CDR2 is FQGNSA in the germline V gene. This CDR3 region has 15 residues.

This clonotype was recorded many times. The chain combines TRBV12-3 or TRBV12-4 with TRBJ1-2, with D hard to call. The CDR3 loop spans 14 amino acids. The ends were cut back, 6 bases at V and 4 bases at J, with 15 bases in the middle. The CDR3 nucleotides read TGTGCCAGCAGCACCGTAGGGTTAGGCTATGGCTACACCTTC. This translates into CASSTVGLGYGYTF.

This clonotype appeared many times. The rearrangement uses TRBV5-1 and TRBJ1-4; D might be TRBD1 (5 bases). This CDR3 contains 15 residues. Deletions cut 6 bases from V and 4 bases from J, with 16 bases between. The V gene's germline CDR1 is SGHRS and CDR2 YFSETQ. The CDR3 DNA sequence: TGCGCCAGCAACCCCGGGACGGACCATAATGAAAAACTGTTTTTT. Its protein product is CASNPGTDHNEKLFF.

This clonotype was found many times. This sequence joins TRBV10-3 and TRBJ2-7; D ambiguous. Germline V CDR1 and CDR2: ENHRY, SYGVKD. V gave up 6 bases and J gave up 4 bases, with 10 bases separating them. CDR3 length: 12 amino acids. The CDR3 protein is CAISSTQYEQYF. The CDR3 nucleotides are TGTGCCATCAGCTCGACTCAGTACGAGCAGTACTTC.

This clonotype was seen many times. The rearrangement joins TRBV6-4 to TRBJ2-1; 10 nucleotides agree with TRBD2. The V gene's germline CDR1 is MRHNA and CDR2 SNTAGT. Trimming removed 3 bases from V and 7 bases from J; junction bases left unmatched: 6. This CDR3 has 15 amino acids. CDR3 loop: CASSESSGSANEQFF. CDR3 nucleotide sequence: TGTGCCAGCAGTGAATCTAGCGGGAGCGCGAATGAGCAGTTCTTC.

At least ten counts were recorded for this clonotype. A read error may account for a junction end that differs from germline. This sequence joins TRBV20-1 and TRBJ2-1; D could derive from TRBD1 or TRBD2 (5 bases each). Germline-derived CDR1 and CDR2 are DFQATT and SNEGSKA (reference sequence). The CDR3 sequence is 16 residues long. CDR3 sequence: CSARGVGTLSDNEQFF. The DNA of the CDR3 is TGCAGTGCCAGAGGGGTGGGGACCCTGAGTGACAATGAGCAGTTCTTC.

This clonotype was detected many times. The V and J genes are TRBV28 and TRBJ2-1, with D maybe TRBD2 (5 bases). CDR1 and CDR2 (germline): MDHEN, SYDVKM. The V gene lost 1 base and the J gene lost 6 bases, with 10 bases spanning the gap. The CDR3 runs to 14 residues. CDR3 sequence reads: CASSLSRAGNEQFF. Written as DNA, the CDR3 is TGTGCCAGCAGTTTATCGAGGGCAGGCAATGAGCAGTTCTTC.

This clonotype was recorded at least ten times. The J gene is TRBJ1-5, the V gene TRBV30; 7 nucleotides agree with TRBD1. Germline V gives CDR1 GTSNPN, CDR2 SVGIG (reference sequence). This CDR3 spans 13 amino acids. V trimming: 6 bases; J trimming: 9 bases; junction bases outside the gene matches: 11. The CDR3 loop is CACESQQGRPQHF. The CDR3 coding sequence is TGTGCCTGTGAGTCCCAACAGGGGAGGCCCCAGCATTTT.

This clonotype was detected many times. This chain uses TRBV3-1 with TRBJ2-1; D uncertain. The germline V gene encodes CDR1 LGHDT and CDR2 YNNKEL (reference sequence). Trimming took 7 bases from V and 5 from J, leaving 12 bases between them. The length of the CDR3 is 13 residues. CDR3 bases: TGTGCCAGCACAAACCTAACCCACAATGAGCAGTTCTTC. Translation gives CASTNLTHNEQFF.

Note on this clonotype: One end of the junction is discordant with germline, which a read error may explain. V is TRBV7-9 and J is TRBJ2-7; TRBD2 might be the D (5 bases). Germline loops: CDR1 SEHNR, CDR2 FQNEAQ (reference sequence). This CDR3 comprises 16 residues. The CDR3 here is CASSPTGNSLSYEQYF. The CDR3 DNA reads TGTGCCAGCAGCCCTACCGGGAACAGCCTCTCCTACGAGCAGTATTTC.

CDR3: CSVDKGNSYEQFF. In nucleotides, the CDR3 is TGCAGCGTTGATAAAGGTAACTCCTACGAGCAGTTCTTC. The chain uses TRBV29-1 and TRBJ2-7; D gene ambiguous. The J call may be mistaken, given a closer DNA end match to TRBJ2-1. Germline V gene lookup returns CDR1 SQVTM and CDR2 ANQGSEA. The CDR3 runs 13 residues.

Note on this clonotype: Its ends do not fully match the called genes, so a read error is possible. In DNA form, the CDR3 reads TGTGCCAGCAGGGGATTTAGCGGGAGGGATTCCTACGAGCAGTACTTC. This gives the protein CASRGFSGRDSYEQYF. The genes are TRBV5-1 and TRBJ2-7; TRBD2 agrees at 11 bases. CDR3 length: 16 amino acids. Germline V gives CDR1 SGHRS, CDR2 YFSETQ.

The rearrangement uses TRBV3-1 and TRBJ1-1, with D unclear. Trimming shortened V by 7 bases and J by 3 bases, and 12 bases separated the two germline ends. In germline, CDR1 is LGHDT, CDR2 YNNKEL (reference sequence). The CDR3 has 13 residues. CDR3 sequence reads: CASTSSTYTEAFF. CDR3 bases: TGTGCCAGCACTTCCAGCACTTACACTGAAGCTTTCTTT.

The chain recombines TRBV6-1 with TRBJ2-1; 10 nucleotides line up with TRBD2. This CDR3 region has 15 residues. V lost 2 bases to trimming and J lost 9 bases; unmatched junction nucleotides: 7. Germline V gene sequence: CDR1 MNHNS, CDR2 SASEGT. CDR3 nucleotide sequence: TGTGCCAGCAGTGAACTAGCGGGAGATACGGGTGAGCAGTTCTTC. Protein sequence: CASSELAGDTGEQFF.

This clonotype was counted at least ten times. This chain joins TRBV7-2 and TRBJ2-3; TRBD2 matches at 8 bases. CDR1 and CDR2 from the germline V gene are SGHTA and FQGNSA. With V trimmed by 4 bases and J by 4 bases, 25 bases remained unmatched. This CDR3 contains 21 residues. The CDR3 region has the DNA TGTGCCAGCAGCTACCCCCCTACAGGGATGAAAACGGGAGGGCGCGCAGATACGCAGTATTTT. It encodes CASSYPPTGMKTGGRADTQYF.

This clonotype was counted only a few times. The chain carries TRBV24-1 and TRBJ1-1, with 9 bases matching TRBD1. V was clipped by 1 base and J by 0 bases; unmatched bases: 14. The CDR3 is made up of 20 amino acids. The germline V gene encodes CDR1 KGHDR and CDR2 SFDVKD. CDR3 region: CATSDFKQGATYYLNTEAFF. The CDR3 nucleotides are TGTGCCACCAGTGATTTTAAACAGGGGGCAACTTACTACCTGAACACTGAAGCTTTCTTT.

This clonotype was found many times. The CDR3 region has the DNA TGTGCCAGCAGTCCTCAAGGACTAGCGGGAGGGAGCGAGCAGTACTTC. This encodes CASSPQGLAGGSEQYF. V is TRBV7-2 and J is TRBJ2-7; 15 nucleotides line up with TRBD2. The germline V gene encodes CDR1 SGHTA and CDR2 FQGNSA. V shed 6 bases and J 6 bases; nucleotides not matched to a gene: 9. This CDR3 spans 16 amino acids.

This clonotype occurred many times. This CDR3 is CASSTREKGYEQYF. For the CDR3, the DNA is TGTGCCAGCAGCACCCGAGAGAAAGGGTACGAGCAGTACTTC. V usage is TRBV13 and J usage is TRBJ2-7; D is unresolved. CDR3 length equals 14 residues. Per the germline V gene, CDR1 is PRHDT and CDR2 is FYEKMQ (reference sequence). The ends were cut back, 5 bases at V and 4 bases at J, with 15 bases in the middle.

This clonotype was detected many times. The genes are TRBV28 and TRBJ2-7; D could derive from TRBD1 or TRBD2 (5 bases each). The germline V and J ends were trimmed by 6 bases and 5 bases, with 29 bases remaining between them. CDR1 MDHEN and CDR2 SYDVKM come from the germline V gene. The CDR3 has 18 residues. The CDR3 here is CASRRPFRGVDGVDEQYF. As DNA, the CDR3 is TGTGCCAGCAGGCGCCCGTTTAGAGGGGTAGACGGGGTAGACGAGCAGTACTTC.

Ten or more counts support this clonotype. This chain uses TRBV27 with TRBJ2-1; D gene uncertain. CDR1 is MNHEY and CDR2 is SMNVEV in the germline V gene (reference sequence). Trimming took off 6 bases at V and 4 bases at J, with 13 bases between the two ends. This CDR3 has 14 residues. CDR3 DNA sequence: TGTGCCAGCAGCACAAACCCCTCATACAATGAGCAGTTCTTC. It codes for CASSTNPSYNEQFF.

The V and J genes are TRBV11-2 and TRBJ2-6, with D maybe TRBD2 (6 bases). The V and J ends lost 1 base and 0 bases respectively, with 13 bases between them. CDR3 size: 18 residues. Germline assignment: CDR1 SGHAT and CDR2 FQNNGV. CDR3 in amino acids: CASSLVPGRSSGANVLTF. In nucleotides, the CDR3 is TGTGCCAGCAGCTTAGTCCCAGGGAGGTCCTCTGGGGCCAACGTCCTGACTTTC. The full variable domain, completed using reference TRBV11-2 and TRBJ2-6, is EAGVAQSPRYKIIEKRQSVAFWCNPISGHATLYWYQQILGQGPKLLIQFQNNGVVDDSQLPKDRFSAERLKGVDSTLKIQPAKLEDSAVYLCASSLVPGRSSGANVLTFGAGSRLTVL.

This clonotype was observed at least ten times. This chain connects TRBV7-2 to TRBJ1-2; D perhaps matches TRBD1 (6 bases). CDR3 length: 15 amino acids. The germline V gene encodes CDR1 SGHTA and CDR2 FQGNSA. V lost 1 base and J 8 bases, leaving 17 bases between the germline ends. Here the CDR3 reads CASSLGDMRWGGYTF. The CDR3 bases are TGTGCCAGCAGCTTAGGGGACATGCGTTGGGGAGGCTACACCTTC.

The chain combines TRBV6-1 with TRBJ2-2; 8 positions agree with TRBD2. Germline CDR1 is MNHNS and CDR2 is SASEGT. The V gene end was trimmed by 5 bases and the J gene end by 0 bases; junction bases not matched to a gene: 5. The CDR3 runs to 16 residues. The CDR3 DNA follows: TGTGCCAGCAGTCGGGGGGGACACTCGAACACCGGGGAGCTGTTTTTT. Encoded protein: CASSRGGHSNTGELFF.

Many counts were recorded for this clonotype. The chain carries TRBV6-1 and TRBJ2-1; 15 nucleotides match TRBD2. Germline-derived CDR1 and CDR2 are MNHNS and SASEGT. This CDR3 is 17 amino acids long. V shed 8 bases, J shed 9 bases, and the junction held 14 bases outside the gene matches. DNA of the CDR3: TGTGCCAGCTGGAAAACCGGGGGACTAGCGGGAGGTGGTGAGCAGTTCTTC. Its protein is CASWKTGGLAGGGEQFF.

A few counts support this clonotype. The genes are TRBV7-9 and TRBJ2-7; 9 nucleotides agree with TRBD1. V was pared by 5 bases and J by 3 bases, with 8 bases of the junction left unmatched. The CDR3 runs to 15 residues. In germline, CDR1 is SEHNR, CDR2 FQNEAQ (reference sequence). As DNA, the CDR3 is TGTGCCAGCAGCCCTCGACAGGGGGGGGACTACGAGCAGTACTTC. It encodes CASSPRQGGDYEQYF.